This T cell receptor beta chain is from a study of T cell responses to AZD1222 COVID-19 vaccine. Study results and limitations: Baseline testing showed seropositivity in only six AZD1222 recipients. Clonal diversity was possibly underestimated, and the donors were mostly white British, with more females. Sampling that yielded the repertoires occurred only after the peak T cell response.

The data were produced by immunoSEQ multiplex PCR, yet TCRdb's version contains in-frame clones alone and is incomplete. Of roughly 140,000 clones in the sample, around 90% were seen once. With regard to this clone: The antigen is undetermined.

Analyses pooled second doses at about 4 or about 12 weeks. Source: peripheral blood, taken 28 days after the second AZD1222 dose. The receptor was isolated from an adult who received the AZD1222 COVID-19 vaccine.

The CDR3 loop is CASSQGSLGGNQPQHF. The CDR3, as DNA: TGTGCCAGCAGCCAGGGTTCGTTGGGTGGCAATCAGCCCCAGCATTTT. The chain carries TRBV3-1 (or the pseudogene TRBV3-2) and TRBJ1-5; D remains ambiguous. V was clipped by 3 bases and J by 2 bases, with 14 bases between them. CDR3 length: 16 amino acids. CDR1 is LGHDT, CDR2 YNNKEL, per germline (reference sequence).